This T cell receptor (beta chain) appears in the sequencing data of a study of cytomegalovirus exposure and HLA in healthy donors. It was with 60 Vbeta and 13 Jbeta primers that the PCR ran. Original processing notes: Around 11 million shared chains were among roughly 81 million unique TCR beta chains counted in a later analysis. The assay was immunoSEQ multiplex PCR, and TCRdb's table has in-frame clones only and misses some. That table supplies the V and J calls and clone size; D and trimming were determined from the DNA. This sample has some 190,000 clones; approximately 84% occur once, and the top ten carry about 1.3%. A word on this clone: The antigen is undetermined.

The CDR3 is 15 amino acids. Germline CDR1 SEHNR, CDR2 FQNEAQ (reference sequence). The study's findings and limits: In a later analysis, a missense DCLRE1C variant was linked to TCR beta V- and J-gene trimming. Later examination showed HLA-associated TCR beta chains had greater clonal expansion than equally common others.

The chain uses TRBV7-9 and TRBJ2-5; 10 bases map to TRBD1. The J call is uncertain, as TRBJ2-7 better fits the DNA end. Sequenced sample: PBMCs. This TCR derives from a girl aged 10-17 years in good health and CMV-seropositive. The CDR3 is CASSPFDRGRSEQYF. The CDR3, as DNA: TGTGCCAGCAGCCCTTTTGACAGGGGGCGTAGCGAGCAGTACTTC.